This T cell receptor beta chain was recorded in a study of shared clonotypes between healthy human individuals. General observations from the study: The researchers took only blood, and tissue repertoires probably look different.

CDR1 is SGHRS and CDR2 is YFSETQ in the germline V gene. This CDR3 contains 14 residues. The ends lost 4 bases at V and 3 bases at J; junction bases unmatched: 6. Study processing details: Junction-only sequences without quality scores were provided by ImmunoSEQ, so filtering was different. The table came from immunoSEQ multiplex PCR; TCRdb's copy has only in-frame clones and leaves some out. The DNA gave D and trimming, while V, J and clone size come from that table. The sample lists approximately 2,000,000 clones, 80% to 95% occurring once. As regards this clone: Its antigen is still unknown.

This receptor was identified in a man aged 18 to 29 in good health. Some clones in this sample may be carry-over from other donors' samples. V is TRBV5-1 and J is TRBJ2-5; 7 bases fit TRBD1. The sequencing input was naive CD4+ T cells from PBMCs. The subset denotes: CD45RA+ positively selected. CDR3 in amino acids: CASSLTTGKETQYF. CDR3 bases: TGCGCCAGCAGCCTAACGACAGGGAAAGAGACCCAGTACTTC.